This TCR beta chain originates from a study of neoadjuvant anti-PD-1 for oral cavity cancer (dated by TCRdb to 2020 to 2023). In the study overall: Before curative-intent surgical resection, most patients were given three to four biweekly doses of nivolumab at 3 mg/kg. Patients without progression received a fourth nivolumab dose around day 43 and underwent definitive surgical resection on days 50-56. Patients with complete response, partial response or stable disease by RECIST 1.1 were defined as responders, whereas patients with progression were defined as non-responders. A roughly 33% response rate was observed in the parent correlative cohort, in which approximately 11 patients were included. Broad study findings and their caveats: TCR analyses included only a few patients per response group, and the authors called for larger cohorts for validation. Within PBMCs, T cell clonality (Gini index) was significantly higher in non-responders than responders after neoadjuvant nivolumab. Higher pretreatment blood Treg/Th17 ratios correlated with higher pretreatment blood TCRbeta clonality and lower post-treatment tumor TCRbeta clonality.

For deep sequencing of PBMC libraries, mostly about 480 ng of input genomic DNA was used, and six replicates were run per sample. TCRbeta libraries were prepared with the immunoSEQ hsTCRbeta kit according to the manufacturer's instructions. An Illumina NovaSeq 6000 S4 flow cell was used to sequence the final libraries, which had first been combined to 3 nM. The paper's data handling went like this. Raw data preprocessing and quality control were performed with the immunoSEQ Analyzer. The analysis was restricted to productive rearrangements, with each unique CDR3 amino acid sequence defining a clonotype. Repertoire clonality was estimated as the Gini-Simpson index, which was computed with the R package tcR. Student's t test was used to compare Gini indices, while Pearson correlation assessed associations with tumor size change. TCRdb took over this immuneACCESS table, retaining in-frame rearrangements with V and J assigned. Such tables are incomplete; in checked studies, under half of the missing clones stem from an unresolved V gene, and the remainder is unexplained. That table supplies the V and J calls and clone size; D and trimming were determined from the DNA. For this sample the table gives 35,000 to 50,000 clones, of which 77% were detected only once. More than 4.5% of the sample comes from the top ten.

What this sample's time point label stands for: after neoadjuvant nivolumab, at surgical resection. None of the patients had received prior systemic or radiation treatment, and all were newly diagnosed with stage II-IVA oral cavity squamous cell carcinoma. The cohort was made up of patients with locally advanced, HPV-negative oral cavity squamous cell carcinoma. No culture maintenance or expansion was done, as the peripheral blood mononuclear cells went straight to analysis. Samples were obtained from a longitudinal correlative study of a single-arm phase II trial of neoadjuvant nivolumab in oral cavity squamous cell carcinoma. Subject-matched pre- and post-treatment PBMCs and tumors from three responders and three non-responders underwent genomic DNA-based TCRbeta sequencing. Peripheral blood mononuclear cells were drawn once before nivolumab treatment and a second time after treatment, when surgery took place. The Maxwell RSC DNA from Cells kit was used to isolate genomic DNA from PBMCs.

Note on this clone: Its antigen target is currently unknown. Per-base quality was not reported, and no clone a single base away is much larger than it.

This TCR came from a person aged 40-85 years with oral cavity squamous cell carcinoma. The starting material was PBMCs, obtained after nivolumab (anti-PD-1) treatment.

The sequenced DNA is TGCAGCGTTCCCCGGACAGGAGGACTAGCGGGGGGATATCAAGAGACCCAGTACTTC. Translated, it reads CSVPRTGGLAGGYQETQYF. Here the chain combines TRBV29-1 and TRBJ2-5; TRBD2 matches 14 bases in the middle. As encoded in the germline V gene, CDR1 is SQVTM while CDR2 is ANQGSEA. At the junction V is shortened by 5 bases and J by 2 bases; bases outside the gene matches: 16. The CDR3 runs 19 amino acids, cysteine and phenylalanine included. The CDR3 DNA has 57 bases and is translated from base 1.